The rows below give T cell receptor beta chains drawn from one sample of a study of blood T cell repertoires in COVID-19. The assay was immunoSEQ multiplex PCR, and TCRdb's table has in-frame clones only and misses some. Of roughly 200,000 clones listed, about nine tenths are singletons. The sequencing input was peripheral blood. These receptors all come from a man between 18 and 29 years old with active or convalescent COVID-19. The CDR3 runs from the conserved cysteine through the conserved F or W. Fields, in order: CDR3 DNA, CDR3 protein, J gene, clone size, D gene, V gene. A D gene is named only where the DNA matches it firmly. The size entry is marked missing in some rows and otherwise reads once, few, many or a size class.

TGTGCCAGCAGTTACACAGGGGGCGTAGGCTACACCTTC,CASSYTGGVGYTF,TRBJ1-2,-,TRBD1,TRBV12-3/TRBV12-4
TGCGCCAGCAGCTATGCTAGCGGGAGTTACAATGAGCAGTTCTTC,CASSYASGSYNEQFF,TRBJ2-1,-,TRBD2,TRBV5-1
TGCGCCAGCAGCCCAGGGACTAGCGGGGGGATTCTAATTTACAATGAGCAGTTCTTC,CASSPGTSGGILIYNEQFF,TRBJ2-1,-,TRBD2,TRBV5-1
TGTGCCATCAGTGGGTCCAGGGGGCCGGGACAGCCCCAGCATTTT,CAISGSRGPGQPQHF,TRBJ1-5,-,TRBD1,TRBV10-3
TGTGCCAGCAGTAATACGCAGGGCACTGAAGCTTTCTTT,CASSNTQGTEAFF,TRBJ1-1,-,-,TRBV6-5
TGTGCCAGCAGCTTGTTTGCAGCGGGAGGGCCTCTTCCGTACAATGAGCAGTTCTTC,CASSLFAAGGPLPYNEQFF,TRBJ2-1,-,TRBD2,TRBV5-6
TGTGCCAGCAGTGAAAATTTCGCAACTAATGAAAAACTGTTTTTT,CASSENFATNEKLFF,TRBJ1-4,-,-,TRBV2
TGTGCCACAGGGGACAGGAGGAACACTGAAGCTTTCTTT,CATGDRRNTEAFF,TRBJ1-1,-,TRBD1,TRBV2
TGTGCCAGCAGTGCCTCAGGGGTCGGGTATGGCTACACCTTC,CASSASGVGYGYTF,TRBJ1-2,-,-,TRBV6-2/TRBV6-3
TGTGCCTCGTCCGGGACAAGGCCCGAAAAACTGTTTTTT,CASSGTRPEKLFF,TRBJ1-4,-,-,TRBV15
TGTGCCAGCAGCCTGACAACCTCTAGCGGAGAAGATACGCAGTATTTT,CASSLTTSSGEDTQYF,TRBJ2-3,-,TRBD2,TRBV4-2
TGTGCCAGCAGTTACTCAGGGAGGAACACTGAAGCTTTCTTT,CASSYSGRNTEAFF,TRBJ1-1,-,-,TRBV6-5
TGTGCCATCTCCAGAGAGCGGGAGGTTAGTGAGCAGTTCTTC,CAISREREVSEQFF,TRBJ2-1,-,TRBD2,TRBV10-3
TGTGCCAGCAGCAGACTAGCGGGAGGGCCGGATGAGCAGTTCTTC,CASSRLAGGPDEQFF,TRBJ2-1,-,TRBD2,TRBV5-5
TGCGCCAGCAGCTTAGAACCCGGACTAGCGGGACCCACAGATACGCAGTATTTT,CASSLEPGLAGPTDTQYF,TRBJ2-3,-,TRBD2,TRBV5-1
TGTGCCAGCAGCTCCCCCTTACGGGGCTACACCTTC,CASSSPLRGYTF,TRBJ1-2,once,-,TRBV7-6
TGTGCCAGCAGCGTAGCTACCGGGGGGACAGGGTACACCGGGGAGCTGTTTTTT,CASSVATGGTGYTGELFF,TRBJ2-2,-,TRBD1,TRBV9
TGTGCCAGCAGTTACTCGATGACCGGGAGAAGCAATGAGCAGTTCTTC,CASSYSMTGRSNEQFF,TRBJ2-1,-,-,TRBV6-5
TGTGCCAGCAGCGGACTAGCGGGAGTCGCGCCAGATACGCAGTATTTT,CASSGLAGVAPDTQYF,TRBJ2-3,-,-,TRBV21-1
TGTGCCAGCAGCGATAATCATAGCGCGGGAGGCACAGATACGCAGTATTTT,CASSDNHSAGGTDTQYF,TRBJ2-3,-,TRBD2,TRBV7-3
TGCGCCAGCAGCCAAGGACTAGCGGGCACCGGGGAGCTGTTTTTT,CASSQGLAGTGELFF,TRBJ2-2,-,TRBD2,TRBV4-1
TGCGCCAGCAGCACGGACAGGGGGACCGGGGAGCTGTTTTTT,CASSTDRGTGELFF,TRBJ2-2,-,TRBD1,TRBV5-1
TGTGCCAGCAGCACACAGGGATTTAATGAAAAACTGTTTTTT,CASSTQGFNEKLFF,TRBJ1-4,-,-,TRBV7-2
TGTGCCAGCAGCCTCTCTAGCGGGAGTAACACCGGGGAGCTGTTTTTT,CASSLSSGSNTGELFF,TRBJ2-2,-,TRBD2,TRBV7-8
TGCGCCAGCAGCCAAGGGTTGCGCCAACCCGAGCAGTACTTC,CASSQGLRQPEQYF,TRBJ2-7,-,-,TRBV4-1
TGCACCAGCAGCCAAGCCTGGGTGGGCCCCTACAATGAGCAGTTCTTC,CTSSQAWVGPYNEQFF,TRBJ2-1,-,-,TRBV1
TGTGCCAGCAGCTTGGAGGGGGACAGGGGGCGTGAAAAACTGTTTTTT,CASSLEGDRGREKLFF,TRBJ1-4,-,TRBD1,TRBV5-4
TGTGCCAGCAGCGGAGGGACAGGCGTCTATGGCTACACCTTC,CASSGGTGVYGYTF,TRBJ1-2,-,TRBD1,TRBV9
TGTGCCAGCAGCCTGGGGCGGCGATCCGAGCGACGAAACACTGAAGCTTTCTTT,CASSLGRRSERRNTEAFF,TRBJ1-1,-,-,TRBV9
TGTGCCAGCAGGAACACAGGGAATAATGAAAAACTGTTTTTT,CASRNTGNNEKLFF,TRBJ1-4,-,-,TRBV25-1
TGTGCCAGCTCACCACCGCAGGACAGGCTAAGCACAGATACGCAGTATTTT,CASSPPQDRLSTDTQYF,TRBJ2-3,-,TRBD1,TRBV18
TGTGCCACCAGCAGAGATATGGGGGGAGCCAATCAGCCCCAGCATTTT,CATSRDMGGANQPQHF,TRBJ1-5,-,-,TRBV15
TGTGCCAGCAGCCGCGGACAGGGGGCTTTCTTT,CASSRGQGAFF,TRBJ1-1,-,TRBD1,TRBV6-5
TGTGCCTGGAGCTTAGACCGGACTAGCGGGAGAGCTACCTACGAGCAGTACTTC,CAWSLDRTSGRATYEQYF,TRBJ2-7,-,TRBD2,TRBV30
TGTGCCAGCAGTCTTAGGCAGGGAACCAATCAGCCCCAGCATTTT,CASSLRQGTNQPQHF,TRBJ1-5,-,-,TRBV2
TGTGCCAGCAGCCCGGGGGGAGGAGGCTACACCTTC,CASSPGGGGYTF,TRBJ1-2,-,-,TRBV12-3/TRBV12-4
TGTGCCTGGAGTGAAGGACAGGGGCCTCAGGATGAGCAGTTCTTC,CAWSEGQGPQDEQFF,TRBJ2-1,-,TRBD1,TRBV30
TGTGCCAGCAGCGTAGTAGCGCAATCCTACGAGCAGTACTTC,CASSVVAQSYEQYF,TRBJ2-7,once,-,TRBV9
TGTGCCAGCAGTGAAGCGGGAGGACTAGCGGGGGCCTTCCATGAGCAGTTCTTC,CASSEAGGLAGAFHEQFF,TRBJ2-1,-,TRBD2,TRBV2
TGTGCCAGCTCCTTAGGAACGGGAGATTACAATGAGCAGTTCTTC,CASSLGTGDYNEQFF,TRBJ2-1,-,-,TRBV18
TGTGCCAGCAGCGAATCACAGGGTATGAACTATGGCTACACCTTC,CASSESQGMNYGYTF,TRBJ1-2,few,-,TRBV7-2
TGTGCCATCTCAACTGGTAGCTCTGGAAACACCATATATTTT,CAISTGSSGNTIYF,TRBJ1-3,-,-,TRBV10-3
TGTGCCAGTAGTATTCAAAGTGGGCTGGGTGCTGCCGAGCAGTACTTC,CASSIQSGLGAAEQYF,TRBJ2-7,-,-,TRBV19
TGTGCCAGCAGCCTTCCGGGAAGCTCCTACAATGAGCAGTTCTTC,CASSLPGSSYNEQFF,TRBJ2-1,-,-,TRBV9
TGTGCCAGCGTGATGACAGGCCCCTTCAACTATGGCTACACCTTC,CASVMTGPFNYGYTF,TRBJ1-2,-,-,TRBV6-4
TGCGCCAGCAGCGTCGGGACAGGTGGCTACACCTTC,CASSVGTGGYTF,TRBJ1-2,-,TRBD1,TRBV5-1
TGTGCCAGCTCACCTACAGGGGATAATGAAAAACTGTTTTTT,CASSPTGDNEKLFF,TRBJ1-4,-,TRBD1,TRBV18
TGCGCCAGCAGCACCGGGACTTTATACACCGGGGAGCTGTTTTTT,CASSTGTLYTGELFF,TRBJ2-2,large,-,TRBV4-1
TGTGCCAGCAGCGTAGGCGGTGGTGAGCAGTACTTC,CASSVGGGEQYF,TRBJ2-7,-,-,TRBV9
TGTGCCAGCAGTAGGGACAGGGGGTTAACTAGCGGGCTATACAATGAGCAGTTCTTC,CASSRDRGLTSGLYNEQFF,TRBJ2-1,-,TRBD1,TRBV27
TGTGCCAGCAGCTTGTCTGGCACAGGAATCAAGTACTTC,CASSLSGTGIKYF,TRBJ2-5,-,-,TRBV11-3
TGTGCCAGCAGCCACCGGGACTACCAATACAATGAGCAGTTCTTC,CASSHRDYQYNEQFF,TRBJ2-1,-,TRBD2,TRBV3-1/TRBV3-2
TGTGCCAGCAGTGGCAACAGGGTCGAGGAGACCCAGTACTTC,CASSGNRVEETQYF,TRBJ2-5,-,-,TRBV2
TGCGCCAGCAGCCAAGATGAGGAGGGGAGGTATGGCTACACCTTC,CASSQDEEGRYGYTF,TRBJ1-2,-,-,TRBV4-1
TGTGCCAGCAGCGCGCAAAGCGGGAGGGCCGGAGAGACCCAGTACTTC,CASSAQSGRAGETQYF,TRBJ2-5,-,TRBD2,TRBV9
TGTGCCACCAGTGTTACGAACGGTGACGAGCAGTACTTC,CATSVTNGDEQYF,TRBJ2-7,-,-,TRBV24-1
TGTGCCAGCAGTTTATCGGGCAGGGGGTCGACTGAAGCTTTCTTT,CASSLSGRGSTEAFF,TRBJ1-1,-,TRBD1,TRBV27
TGTGCCAGCAGGGAGGGTTTTTCACCCCTCCACTTT,CASREGFSPLHF,TRBJ1-6,-,-,TRBV6-5
TGTGCCAGCAGTGACCGACAGCGCAATTCACCCCTCCACTTT,CASSDRQRNSPLHF,TRBJ1-6,-,-,TRBV2
TGTGCCTGGAGTGTACTAGGTTTCCAAGAGACCCAGTACTTC,CAWSVLGFQETQYF,TRBJ2-5,-,-,TRBV30